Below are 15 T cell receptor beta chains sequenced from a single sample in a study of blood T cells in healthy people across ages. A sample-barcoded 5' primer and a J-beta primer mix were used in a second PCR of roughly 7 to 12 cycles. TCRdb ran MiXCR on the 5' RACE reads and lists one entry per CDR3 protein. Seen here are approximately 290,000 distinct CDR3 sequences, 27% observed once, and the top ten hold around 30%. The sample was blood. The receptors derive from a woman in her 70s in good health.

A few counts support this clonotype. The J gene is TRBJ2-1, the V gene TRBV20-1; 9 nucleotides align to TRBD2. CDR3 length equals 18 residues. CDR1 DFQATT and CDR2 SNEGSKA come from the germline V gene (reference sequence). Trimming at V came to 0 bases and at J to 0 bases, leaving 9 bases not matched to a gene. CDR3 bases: TGCAGTGCTAGAGATGGGACTGGTAGCGGGAGCTCCTACAATGAGCAGTTCTTC. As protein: CSARDGTGSGSSYNEQFF.

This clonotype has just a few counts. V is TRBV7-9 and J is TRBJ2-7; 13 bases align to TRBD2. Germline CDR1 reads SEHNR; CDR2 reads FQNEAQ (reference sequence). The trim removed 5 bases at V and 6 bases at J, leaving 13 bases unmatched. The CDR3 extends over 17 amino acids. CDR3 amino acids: CASSPGLGLAGVIEQYF. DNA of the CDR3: TGTGCCAGCAGCCCAGGGCTCGGACTAGCGGGAGTAATCGAGCAGTACTTC.

CDR3 nucleotides: TGTGCCACTCATTCTAGTAGTGACAATGAGCAGTTCTTC. The encoded protein is CATHSSSDNEQFF. The chain has TRBV24-1 and TRBJ2-1, with unresolved D. The CDR3 is 13 residues long. The germline V and J ends were trimmed by 10 bases and 5 bases, with 14 bases remaining between them. Per germline, CDR1 KGHDR and CDR2 SFDVKD.

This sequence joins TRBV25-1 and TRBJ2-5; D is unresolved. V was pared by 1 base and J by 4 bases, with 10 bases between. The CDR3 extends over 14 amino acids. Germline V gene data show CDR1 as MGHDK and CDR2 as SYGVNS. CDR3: CASSEWIKGETQYF. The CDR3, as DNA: TGTGCCAGCAGTGAATGGATCAAGGGAGAGACCCAGTACTTC.

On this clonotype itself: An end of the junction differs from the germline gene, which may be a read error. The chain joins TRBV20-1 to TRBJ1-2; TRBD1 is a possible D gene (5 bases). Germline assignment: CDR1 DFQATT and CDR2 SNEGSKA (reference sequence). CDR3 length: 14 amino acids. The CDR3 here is CSAGEGFGLGGYTF. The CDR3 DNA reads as TGCAGTGCTGGAGAGGGGTTCGGGCTGGGAGGCTACACCTTC.

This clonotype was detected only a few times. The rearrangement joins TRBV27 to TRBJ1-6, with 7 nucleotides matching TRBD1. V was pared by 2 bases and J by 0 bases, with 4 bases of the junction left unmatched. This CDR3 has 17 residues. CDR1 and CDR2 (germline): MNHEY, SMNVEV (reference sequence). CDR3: CASSLTGAGSYNSPLHF. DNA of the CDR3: TGTGCCAGCAGTTTAACAGGGGCCGGCTCCTATAATTCACCCCTCCACTTT.

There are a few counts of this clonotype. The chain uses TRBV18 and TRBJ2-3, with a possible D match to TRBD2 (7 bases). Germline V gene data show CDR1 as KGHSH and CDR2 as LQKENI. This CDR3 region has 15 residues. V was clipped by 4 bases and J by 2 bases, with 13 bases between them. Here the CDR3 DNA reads TGTGCCAGCTCACGAAGGGGGGGATTCACAGATACGCAGTATTTT. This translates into CASSRRGGFTDTQYF.

CDR3 amino acids: CAISGMTVAEKETQYF. Here the CDR3 DNA reads TGTGCCATCAGTGGGATGACGGTAGCGGAAAAAGAGACCCAGTACTTC. The chain couples TRBV10-3 to TRBJ2-5; a possible D gene is TRBD2 (6 bases). Per the germline V gene, CDR1 is ENHRY and CDR2 is SYGVKD. The CDR3 loop spans 16 amino acids. Deletions cut 4 bases from V and 3 bases from J, with 18 bases between.

The CDR3 is CASSIGDRGLNEQYF. The CDR3 nucleotides read TGCGCCAGCTCGATAGGGGACAGGGGATTGAACGAGCAGTACTTC. The chain joins TRBV10-1 to TRBJ2-7; 10 bases align to TRBD1. The CDR3 length is 15 residues. Germline CDR1 is WNHNN and CDR2 is SYGVQD (reference sequence). V lost 8 bases to trimming and J lost 5 bases; unmatched junction nucleotides: 12.

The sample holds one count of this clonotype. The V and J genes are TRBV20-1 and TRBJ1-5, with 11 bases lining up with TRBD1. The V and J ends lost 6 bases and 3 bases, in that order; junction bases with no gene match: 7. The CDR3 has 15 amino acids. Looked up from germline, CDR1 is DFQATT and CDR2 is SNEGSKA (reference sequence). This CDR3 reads CSAPVGQGANQPQHF. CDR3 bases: TGCAGTGCCCCCGTAGGACAGGGGGCCAATCAGCCCCAGCATTTT.

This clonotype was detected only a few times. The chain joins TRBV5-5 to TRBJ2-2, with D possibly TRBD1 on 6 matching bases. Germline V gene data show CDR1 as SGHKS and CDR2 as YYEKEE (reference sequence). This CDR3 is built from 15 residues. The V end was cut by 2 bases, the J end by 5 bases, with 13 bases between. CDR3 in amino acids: CASSLTTGWTGELFF. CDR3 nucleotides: TGTGCCAGCAGCTTAACCACAGGGTGGACCGGGGAGCTGTTTTTT.

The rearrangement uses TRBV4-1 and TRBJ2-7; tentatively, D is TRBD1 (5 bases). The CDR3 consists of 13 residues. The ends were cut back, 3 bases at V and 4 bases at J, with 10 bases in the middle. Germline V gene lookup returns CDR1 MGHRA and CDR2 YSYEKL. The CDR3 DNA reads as TGCGCCAGCAGCCACCCTCAGGGATACGAGCAGTACTTC. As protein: CASSHPQGYEQYF.

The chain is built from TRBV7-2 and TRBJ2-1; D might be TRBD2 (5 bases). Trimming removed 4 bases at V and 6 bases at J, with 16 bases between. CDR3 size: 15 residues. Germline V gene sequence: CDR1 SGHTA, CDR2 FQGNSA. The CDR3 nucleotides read TGTGCCAGCAGCTACATTGGACTGAGCCTCAATGAGCAGTTCTTC. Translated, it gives CASSYIGLSLNEQFF.

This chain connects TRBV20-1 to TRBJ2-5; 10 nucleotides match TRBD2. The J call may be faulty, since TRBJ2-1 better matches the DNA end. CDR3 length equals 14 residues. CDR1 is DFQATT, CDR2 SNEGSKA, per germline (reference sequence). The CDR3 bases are TGCAGTGCTGAAAGCGGGAGGGGGAGCAATGAGCAGTTCTTC. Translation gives CSAESGRGSNEQFF.

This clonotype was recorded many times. The CDR3 DNA reads as TGTGCCACCAGCCACCCAGGCCAAGAGACCCAGTACTTC. Translating it yields CATSHPGQETQYF. The chain carries TRBV15 and TRBJ2-5; D unclear. The V end lost 5 bases, the J end lost 1 base, and 8 bases lay between the germline ends. The CDR3 length is 13 residues. CDR1 LNHNV and CDR2 YYDKDF come from the germline V gene (reference sequence).